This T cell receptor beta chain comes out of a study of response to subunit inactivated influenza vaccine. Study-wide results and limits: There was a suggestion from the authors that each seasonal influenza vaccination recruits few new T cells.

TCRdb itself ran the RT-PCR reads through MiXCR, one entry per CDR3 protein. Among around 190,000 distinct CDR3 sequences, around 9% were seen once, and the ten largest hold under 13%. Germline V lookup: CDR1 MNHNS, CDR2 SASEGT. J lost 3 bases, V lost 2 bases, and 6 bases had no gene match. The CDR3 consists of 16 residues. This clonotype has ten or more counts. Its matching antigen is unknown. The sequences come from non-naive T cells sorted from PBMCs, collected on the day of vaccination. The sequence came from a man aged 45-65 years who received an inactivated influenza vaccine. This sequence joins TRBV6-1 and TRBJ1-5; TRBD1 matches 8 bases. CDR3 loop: CASSEMNRGVNQPQHF. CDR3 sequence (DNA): TGTGCCAGCAGTGAAATGAACAGGGGGGTCAATCAGCCCCAGCATTTT.